Following are 30 T cell receptor beta chains from one sample sequenced in a study of CD8+ T cells in alopecia areata. Treatment meaning: oral pan-JAK inhibitor, 5-10 mg twice daily. Extracted RNA was reverse transcribed into cDNA, the sequencing template. Profiling relied on immunoSEQ multiplex PCR, and the TCRdb table lists in-frame clones only, not all of them. Seen here are around 150,000 clones, around three fifths observed once, and the top ten hold 14%. The sample was CD4+ T cells sorted from blood, taken at week 24, from a patient treated with tofacitinib. The receptors shown here come from a human donor with alopecia areata.

The chain couples TRBV29-1 to TRBJ2-7; 7 bases line up with TRBD1. CDR1 and CDR2 from the germline V gene are SQVTM and ANQGSEA. V shed 7 bases, J shed 0 bases, and the junction held 15 bases outside the gene matches. CDR3 length equals 16 residues. For the CDR3, the DNA is TGCAGCGGCCCGGGACAGTCTCCTTTCAGCTCCTACGAGCAGTACTTC. This codes for CSGPGQSPFSSYEQYF.

This clone was seen only a few times. The chain uses TRBV30 and TRBJ1-2; 8 bases are shared with TRBD1. Germline lookup yields CDR1 GTSNPN and CDR2 SVGIG (reference sequence). The CDR3 covers 13 residues. Trimming at V came to 2 bases and at J to 4 bases, leaving 3 bases not matched to a gene. CDR3 DNA sequence: TGTGCCTGGAGTCCTACAGGGGGCTATGGCTACACCTTC. Translating gives CAWSPTGGYGYTF.

This chain joins TRBV7-9 and TRBJ1-1; D gene ambiguous. Trimming stripped 5 bases from V and 1 base from J, with 5 bases between. Looked up from germline, CDR1 is SEHNR and CDR2 is FQNEAQ (reference sequence). The CDR3 is made up of 12 amino acids. The CDR3 DNA is TGTGCCAGCAGCACTCAGAACACTGAAGCTTTCTTT. It is translated as CASSTQNTEAFF.

This chain joins TRBV14 and TRBJ1-3; D remains unclear. CDR3 size: 16 residues. Germline CDR1 reads SGHDN; CDR2 reads FVKESK. V lost 1 base to trimming and J lost 0 bases, with 10 bases between them. The CDR3 DNA follows: TGTGCCAGCAGCCAAGTTGGAGGCCACTCTGGAAACACCATATATTTT. This gives the protein CASSQVGGHSGNTIYF. Drawing the rest from reference TRBV14 and TRBJ1-3, the complete variable domain is EAGVTQFPSHSVIEKGQTVTLRCDPISGHDNLYWYRRVMGKEIKFLLHFVKESKQDESGMPNNRFLAERTGGTYSTLKVQPAELEDSGVYFCASSQVGGHSGNTIYFGEGSWLTVV.

The sample holds a few counts of this clone. This rearrangement joins TRBV29-1 to TRBJ1-2; 9 positions agree with TRBD1. The V gene end was trimmed by 1 base and the J gene end by 4 bases; junction bases not matched to a gene: 4. Germline CDR1 SQVTM, CDR2 ANQGSEA. The length of the CDR3 is 14 residues. CDR3 loop: CSVEGEQGAYGYTF. The CDR3 DNA sequence: TGCAGCGTTGAAGGGGAACAGGGGGCCTATGGCTACACCTTC. The full variable domain, its missing parts supplied by reference TRBV29-1 and TRBJ1-2, is SAVISQKPSRDICQRGTSLTIQCQVDSQVTMMFWYRQQPGQSLTLIATANQGSEATYESGFVIDKFPISRPNLTFSTLTVSNMSPEDSSIYLCSVEGEQGAYGYTFGSGTRLTVV.

The chain links TRBV6-5 to TRBJ2-7; the D gene is possibly TRBD1 (5 bases). The CDR3 has 13 amino acids. Germline CDR1 is MNHEY and CDR2 is SVGAGI. The V end lost 7 bases, the J end lost 1 base, and 11 bases lay between the germline ends. This chain's CDR3 is CASTTPGSYEQYF. The CDR3 coding sequence is TGTGCCAGCACGACGCCAGGGTCCTACGAGCAGTACTTC.

This rearrangement joins TRBV4-2 to TRBJ1-2; no firm D call. CDR1 and CDR2 from the germline V gene are LGHNA and YNFKEQ. V gave up 2 bases and J gave up 1 base, with 5 bases separating them. This CDR3 has 13 residues. CDR3: CASSQTVNYGYTF. Written as DNA, the CDR3 is TGTGCCAGCAGCCAAACAGTTAACTATGGCTACACCTTC.

This sequence joins TRBV5-1 and TRBJ2-7; tentatively, D is TRBD2 (6 bases). The V gene lost 0 bases and the J gene lost 7 bases, with 17 bases spanning the gap. This CDR3 contains 15 residues. Per germline, CDR1 SGHRS and CDR2 YFSETQ. The CDR3 protein is CASSLVLGEAGEQYF. CDR3 nucleotide sequence: TGCGCCAGCAGCTTGGTCCTCGGGGAGGCGGGGGAGCAGTACTTC.

The chain links TRBV6-6 to TRBJ1-1; weak D call: TRBD1 (6 bases). CDR3 length: 15 amino acids. Germline CDR1 MNHNY, CDR2 SVGAGI (reference sequence). Trimming removed 5 bases at V and 7 bases at J, with 20 bases between. CDR3 sequence reads: CASSPRGGRFIEAFF. The CDR3 DNA reads as TGTGCCAGCAGTCCACGCGGGGGGCGCTTCATTGAAGCTTTCTTT.

The V call is TRBV7-2, the J call TRBJ2-1; unclear D gene. The CDR3 has 15 residues. V was trimmed by 5 bases and J by 5 bases, leaving 16 bases between them. In germline, CDR1 is SGHTA, CDR2 FQGNSA. The CDR3 nucleotides read TGTGCCAGCAGCGCCGACGATTTCGTAGACAATGAGCAGTTCTTC. This translates into CASSADDFVDNEQFF.

The chain couples TRBV2 to TRBJ1-2, with D hard to call. The CDR3 spans 12 residues. CDR1 SNHLY and CDR2 FYNNEI come from the germline V gene. The V and J ends lost 3 bases and 4 bases respectively, with 6 bases between them. Here the CDR3 reads CASSDRPYGYTF. DNA for the CDR3: TGTGCCAGCAGTGACAGGCCCTATGGCTACACCTTC.

Worth noting for this clone: One junction end does not reproduce the germline sequence, and a read error may be involved. This chain joins TRBV4-1 and TRBJ2-7; D is undetermined. Germline V gene data show CDR1 as MGHRA and CDR2 as YSYEKL. The CDR3 is 14 residues long. The CDR3 reads CASSQDTFLADQDF. CDR3 nucleotides: TGCGCCAGCAGCCAAGATACCTTTCTTGCGGATCAGGACTTC.

This clone was counted between two and nine times. The rearrangement uses TRBV5-1 and TRBJ1-2; D gene unclear. This CDR3 spans 15 amino acids. The V gene lost 4 bases and the J gene lost 1 base, with 14 bases spanning the gap. Germline CDR1 SGHRS, CDR2 YFSETQ. The CDR3, as DNA: TGCGCCAGCAGCGAAAACAGCGCTCTTAACTATGGCTACACCTTC. Protein sequence: CASSENSALNYGYTF.

This clone occurred a few times. This sequence joins TRBV7-9 and TRBJ2-4; D call uncertain. The germline V and J ends were trimmed by 1 base and 9 bases, with 7 bases remaining between them. The CDR3 sequence is 12 residues long. Germline CDR1 SEHNR, CDR2 FQNEAQ (reference sequence). CDR3 nucleotides: TGTGCCAGCAGCTTAGACGATAGCATTCAGTACTTC. Translating gives CASSLDDSIQYF.

The chain links TRBV4-1 to TRBJ2-2; 8 bases are shared with TRBD1. The CDR3 spans 15 residues. Trimming at V came to 1 base and at J to 3 bases, leaving 1 base not matched to a gene. Germline V gene lookup returns CDR1 MGHRA and CDR2 YSYEKL. The CDR3 sequence is CASSQGTGYTGELFF. The CDR3 nucleotides read TGCGCCAGCAGCCAAGGGACAGGGTACACCGGGGAGCTGTTTTTT.

The chain uses TRBV29-1 and TRBJ2-5, with 9 bases aligning to TRBD1. Trimming at V came to 8 bases and at J to 2 bases, leaving 12 bases not matched to a gene. The CDR3 sequence is 15 residues long. Germline CDR1 SQVTM, CDR2 ANQGSEA. CDR3 region: CSLRKHRGRQETQYF. Written as DNA, the CDR3 is TGCAGCTTGCGAAAGCACAGGGGGCGGCAAGAGACCCAGTACTTC. Full variable domain (outside the CDR3, taken from reference TRBV29-1 and TRBJ2-5): SAVISQKPSRDICQRGTSLTIQCQVDSQVTMMFWYRQQPGQSLTLIATANQGSEATYESGFVIDKFPISRPNLTFSTLTVSNMSPEDSSIYLCSLRKHRGRQETQYFGPGTRLLVL.

The CDR3 DNA follows: TGTGCCTGGAGCTTGGGACAGCCCAATCAGCCCCAGCATTTT. Its protein is CAWSLGQPNQPQHF. The chain couples TRBV30 to TRBJ1-5; TRBD1 matches 7 bases. Germline CDR1 and CDR2: GTSNPN and SVGIG (reference sequence). J was trimmed by 3 bases and V by 3 bases; bases with no gene match: 5. CDR3 length: 14 amino acids.

The table lists this clone with a few counts. The chain couples TRBV30 to TRBJ2-1; 8 nucleotides align to TRBD2. Germline V gene data show CDR1 as GTSNPN and CDR2 as SVGIG (reference sequence). The CDR3 is made up of 14 amino acids. With 3 bases clipped from V and 4 bases from J, the junction kept 5 bases outside the gene matches. The CDR3 region is CAWRAGGRYNEQFF. The CDR3 region has the DNA TGTGCCTGGAGGGCGGGGGGCCGTTACAATGAGCAGTTCTTC.

The chain employs TRBV30 and TRBJ1-2; D is undetermined. From germline, CDR1 is GTSNPN and CDR2 SVGIG (reference sequence). The CDR3 has 13 amino acids. The V and J ends lost 2 bases and 4 bases respectively, with 11 bases between them. CDR3 coding DNA: TGTGCCTGGAGTCCAGACTACGGCTATGGCTACACCTTC. Its protein is CAWSPDYGYGYTF.

V gene TRBV11-3 combines with J gene TRBJ2-7; 7 nucleotides agree with TRBD2. The CDR3 extends over 13 amino acids. Germline-derived CDR1 and CDR2 are SGHNT and YENEEA. The V gene end was trimmed by 3 bases and the J gene end by 1 base; junction bases not matched to a gene: 0. CDR3 nucleotides: TGTGCCAGCAGCTTTAGCGGGTCCTACGAGCAGTACTTC. This encodes CASSFSGSYEQYF. Variable domain in full (rest from reference TRBV11-3 and TRBJ2-7): EAGVVQSPRYKIIEKKQPVAFWCNPISGHNTLYWYLQNLGQGPELLIRYENEEAVDDSQLPKDRFSAERLKGVDSTLKIQPAELGDSAVYLCASSFSGSYEQYFGPGTRLTVT.

V and J are TRBV30 and TRBJ2-1; D assignment may be TRBD1 or TRBD2 (5 bases each). Germline CDR1 GTSNPN, CDR2 SVGIG (reference sequence). V lost 4 bases to trimming and J lost 8 bases, with 9 bases between them. The CDR3 runs 11 residues. The CDR3 loop reads CAWIWGHEQFF. Written as DNA, the CDR3 is TGTGCCTGGATCTGGGGACATGAGCAGTTCTTC.

The chain combines TRBV4-1 with TRBJ1-6; D ambiguous. Trimming cost V 0 bases and J 0 bases, with 9 bases left between them. The germline V gene has CDR1 MGHRA and CDR2 YSYEKL. This CDR3 is 17 amino acids long. The CDR3 DNA follows: TGCGCCAGCAGCCAAGAGGGCGATAGCTCCTATAATTCACCCCTCCACTTT. This translates into CASSQEGDSSYNSPLHF.

The V gene is TRBV7-9, the J gene TRBJ2-5; 7 nucleotides line up with TRBD1. Germline V gene sequence: CDR1 SEHNR, CDR2 FQNEAQ (reference sequence). The CDR3 length is 13 residues. V trimming: 6 bases; J trimming: 2 bases; junction bases outside the gene matches: 3. In DNA, the CDR3 is TGTGCCAGCAGTTCGGGACAGCAAGAGACCCAGTACTTC. This gives the protein CASSSGQQETQYF.

The rearrangement links TRBV4-2 to TRBJ2-3, with 9 nucleotides matching TRBD2. V trimming: 0 bases; J trimming: 1 base; junction bases outside the gene matches: 5. Germline CDR1 and CDR2: LGHNA and YNFKEQ. The CDR3 loop spans 17 amino acids. The CDR3 DNA reads TGTGCCAGCAGCCAAGATTTGGCTAGCGGGGGCACAGATACGCAGTATTTT. Its translation is CASSQDLASGGTDTQYF.

The chain joins TRBV9 to TRBJ2-1; 8 bases are a match to TRBD2. CDR3 length equals 15 residues. CDR1 SGDLS and CDR2 YYNGEE come from the germline V gene. V was pared by 1 base and J by 5 bases, with 5 bases of the junction left unmatched. CDR3 loop: CASSVRGGSDNEQFF. CDR3 nucleotide sequence: TGTGCCAGCAGCGTACGGGGGGGCTCTGACAATGAGCAGTTCTTC.

This clone showed up just a few times. The chain recombines TRBV6-1 with TRBJ1-5; D is possibly TRBD1 (6 bases). Germline lookup yields CDR1 MNHNS and CDR2 SASEGT. The CDR3 consists of 14 residues. The germline V and J ends were trimmed by 2 bases and 7 bases, with 12 bases remaining between them. The CDR3 sequence is CASSETTGGQPQHF. The CDR3 nucleotides read TGTGCCAGCAGTGAAACGACAGGTGGGCAGCCCCAGCATTTT.

This rearrangement joins TRBV4-1 to TRBJ1-5; D uncertain. CDR3 length equals 14 residues. Trimming shortened V by 7 bases and J by 6 bases, and 16 bases separated the two germline ends. Germline V gives CDR1 MGHRA, CDR2 YSYEKL. CDR3 coding DNA: TGCGCCAGCACCCTGGTCGTAAATGGTCAGCCCCAGCATTTT. Protein product: CASTLVVNGQPQHF.

This sequence joins TRBV6-5 and TRBJ1-4; possible D gene TRBD1, 5 bases. The CDR3 has 15 residues. CDR1 is MNHEY and CDR2 is SVGAGI in the germline V gene. V was cut by 0 bases and J by 7 bases, with 12 bases left in between. The chain's CDR3 is CASSYSGREFEKLFF. The CDR3 coding sequence is TGTGCCAGCAGTTACTCGGGCAGGGAGTTTGAAAAACTGTTTTTT.

The chain recombines TRBV27 with TRBJ2-5, with 10 bases identical to TRBD1. The length of the CDR3 is 15 residues. The germline V gene has CDR1 MNHEY and CDR2 SMNVEV (reference sequence). V was pared by 5 bases and J by 3 bases, with 6 bases of the junction left unmatched. CDR3: CASSPWGQGKETQYF. The CDR3 DNA follows: TGTGCCAGCAGTCCATGGGGACAGGGGAAAGAGACCCAGTACTTC.

The V and J genes are TRBV7-9 and TRBJ2-7, with unresolved D. CDR3 length: 11 amino acids. The V gene's germline CDR1 is SEHNR and CDR2 FQNEAQ (reference sequence). The germline V and J ends were trimmed by 3 bases and 5 bases, with 5 bases remaining between them. CDR3 region: CASSFGNEQYF. The DNA of the CDR3 is TGTGCCAGCAGCTTTGGGAACGAGCAGTACTTC.